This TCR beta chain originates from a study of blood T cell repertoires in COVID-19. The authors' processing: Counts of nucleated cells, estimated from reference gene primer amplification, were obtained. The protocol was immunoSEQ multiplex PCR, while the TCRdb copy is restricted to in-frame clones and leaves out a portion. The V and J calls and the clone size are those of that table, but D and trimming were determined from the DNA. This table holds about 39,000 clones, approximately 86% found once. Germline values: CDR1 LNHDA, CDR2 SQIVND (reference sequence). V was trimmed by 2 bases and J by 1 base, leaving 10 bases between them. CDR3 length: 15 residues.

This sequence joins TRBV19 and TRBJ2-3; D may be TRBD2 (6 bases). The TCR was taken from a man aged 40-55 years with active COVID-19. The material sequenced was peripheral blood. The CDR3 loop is CASSIRRGGTDTQYF. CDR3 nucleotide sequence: TGTGCCAGTAGTATACGGCGGGGCGGCACAGATACGCAGTATTTT.